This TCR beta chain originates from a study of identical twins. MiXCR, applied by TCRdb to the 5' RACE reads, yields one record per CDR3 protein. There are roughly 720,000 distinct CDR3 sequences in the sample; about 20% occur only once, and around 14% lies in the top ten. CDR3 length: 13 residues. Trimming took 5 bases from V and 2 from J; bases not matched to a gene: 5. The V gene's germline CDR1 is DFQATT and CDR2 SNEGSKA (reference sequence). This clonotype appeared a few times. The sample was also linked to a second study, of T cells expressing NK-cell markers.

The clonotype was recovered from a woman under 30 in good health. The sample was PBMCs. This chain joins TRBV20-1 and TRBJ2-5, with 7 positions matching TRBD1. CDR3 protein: CSASHRGQETQYF. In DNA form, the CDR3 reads TGCAGTGCTTCCCACAGGGGTCAAGAGACCCAGTACTTC.